The entry below describes one T cell receptor (beta chain). This sample was taken from a study of T cells in Graves' hyperthyroidism and ophthalmopathy. TCR beta CDR3 regions were amplified from RNA. TCR CDR3 underwent first-round RT-PCR with the HTBI primer set. Using its own MiXCR run on the multiplex PCR reads, TCRdb lists one record per CDR3 protein. The top ten hold approximately 14% of the sample, which has about 420,000 distinct CDR3 sequences, 15% to 18% seen once. CDR1 and CDR2 from the germline V gene are ENHRY and SYGVKD. Trimming at V came to 8 bases and at J to 7 bases, leaving 13 bases not matched to a gene. The CDR3 is 14 amino acids.

The sequencing input was blood. This rearrangement joins TRBV10-3 to TRBJ2-7, with 8 positions matching TRBD1. This clonotype was obtained from a woman younger than 35 with Graves' hyperthyroidism. CDR3 amino acids: CAIQDRARSEEQYF. DNA of the CDR3: TGTGCCATCCAGGACAGGGCCCGCAGTGAGGAGCAGTACTTC.